Each of the 25 T cell receptor beta chains below was sequenced from the same sample in a study of T-cell reconstitution after alpha-beta-depleted transplantation in children. Preparation of the TCRbeta library used unique molecular identifiers. TCRdb redid the calling of the PCR reads with MiXCR, one entry per CDR3 protein. In the table there are about 610,000 distinct CDR3 sequences, roughly a tenth of which are singletons. The material sequenced was PBMCs from the stem cell graft donor, taken from the stem cell graft. The receptors were sampled from a human donor who donated a stem cell graft to a child with acute myeloid leukemia.

In its sample, this clonotype was seen many times. The CDR3 sequence: CASSLRVGNTDTQYF. CDR3 nucleotides: TGTGCCAGCAGTCTTAGGGTGGGTAACACAGATACGCAGTATTTT. This chain uses TRBV12-3 or TRBV12-4 with TRBJ2-3; no definite D call. The CDR3 is 15 amino acids. V lost 5 bases and J lost 2, with 14 bases in between.

This clonotype was detected a few times. The chain joins TRBV12-3 or TRBV12-4 to TRBJ2-7; D is uncertain. The CDR3 has 15 residues. V lost 3 bases and J lost 0, with 12 bases in between. The CDR3 DNA reads TGTGCCAGCAGTTTCGGCCCACTGAGCTCCTACGAGCAGTACTTC. The encoded protein is CASSFGPLSSYEQYF.

This clonotype was recorded many times. The chain combines TRBV7-9 with TRBJ2-1; 8 nucleotides line up with TRBD2. From germline, CDR1 is SEHNR and CDR2 FQNEAQ (reference sequence). The CDR3 is 13 amino acids. Unmatched junction bases numbered 12, after V lost 5 bases and J lost 15 bases. The CDR3 DNA reads TGTGCCAGCAGCCGGGCTGAAGGCGGGAGGCCGTTCTTC. The encoded protein is CASSRAEGGRPFF.

The chain is built from TRBV20-1 and TRBJ2-7, with unresolved D. The germline CDR1 and CDR2 sequences are DFQATT and SNEGSKA (reference sequence). This CDR3 is built from 11 residues. Trimming pared 1 base from V and 8 bases from J, leaving 9 bases between. The CDR3 nucleotides are TGCAGTGCTAGAGGAAGTTGGAAGCAGTACTTC. Protein: CSARGSWKQYF.

In this sample, this clonotype turned up a few times. The genes are TRBV4-3 and TRBJ2-7, with D maybe TRBD2 (5 bases). The CDR3 sequence is 15 residues long. Germline V gives CDR1 LGHNA, CDR2 YSLEER. The ends were cut back, 2 bases at V and 6 bases at J, with 17 bases in the middle. In nucleotides, the CDR3 is TGCGCCAGCAGCCAAACTAGGTACGAGAGGGTCGAGCAGTACTTC. As protein: CASSQTRYERVEQYF.

There are a few counts of this clonotype. J is TRBJ2-1 and V is TRBV18; D unclear. V lost 0 bases, J lost 3 bases, and 15 bases lay in between. Germline CDR1 and CDR2: KGHSH and LQKENI. This CDR3 spans 17 amino acids. CDR3 loop: CASSPPFADHHYNEQFF. CDR3 coding DNA: TGTGCCAGCTCACCACCATTTGCGGATCACCACTACAATGAGCAGTTCTTC.

This chain connects TRBV30 to TRBJ2-7; D could derive from TRBD1 or TRBD2 (5 bases each). CDR3 length: 13 amino acids. Trimming left V 0 bases short and J 5 bases short, with 11 bases between. Germline CDR1 is GTSNPN and CDR2 is SVGIG (reference sequence). The DNA for the CDR3 is TGTGCCTGGAGTGTACAGAGGGGCGACGAGCAGTACTTC. Its translation is CAWSVQRGDEQYF.

The J gene is TRBJ1-5, the V gene TRBV7-6, with D unclear. The CDR3 has 14 amino acids. CDR1 is SGHVS and CDR2 is FNYEAQ in the germline V gene. Trimming pared 1 base from V and 6 bases from J, leaving 10 bases between. The CDR3 loop reads CASSLVVWSQPQHF. CDR3 bases: TGTGCCAGCAGCTTAGTGGTCTGGAGTCAGCCCCAGCATTTT.

The chain employs TRBV20-1 and TRBJ1-4; D gene ambiguous. The germline CDR1 and CDR2 sequences are DFQATT and SNEGSKA (reference sequence). The CDR3 has 14 amino acids. The V end lost 0 bases, the J end lost 2 bases, and 7 bases lay between the germline ends. CDR3 nucleotides: TGCAGTGCTAGAGATCGGGTTACTAATGAAAAACTGTTTTTT. It yields the protein CSARDRVTNEKLFF.

This clonotype was seen only a few times. The chain carries TRBV20-1 and TRBJ2-7; either TRBD1 or TRBD2 may supply D (6 bases each). The V end lost 0 bases, the J end lost 1 base, and 16 bases lay between the germline ends. The germline CDR1 and CDR2 sequences are DFQATT and SNEGSKA (reference sequence). The CDR3 sequence is 16 residues long. CDR3 loop: CSARDVRGTRSYEQYF. Here the CDR3 DNA reads TGCAGTGCTAGAGATGTACGCGGGACACGGTCCTACGAGCAGTACTTC.

CDR3 in DNA: TGCAGTGCTAGAGATATGGGGGGGAACACCGGGGAGCTGTTTTTT. Translated: CSARDMGGNTGELFF. The rearrangement uses TRBV20-1 and TRBJ2-2, with a weak D call TRBD2 (6 bases). Trimming took off 0 bases at V and 1 base at J, with 9 bases between the two ends. This CDR3 is built from 15 residues. Germline-derived CDR1 and CDR2 are DFQATT and SNEGSKA (reference sequence).

This clonotype was recorded at least ten times. This chain connects TRBV20-1 to TRBJ2-7; perhaps TRBD2 as D (5 bases). Germline-derived CDR1 and CDR2 are DFQATT and SNEGSKA (reference sequence). The CDR3 covers 14 residues. Trimming stripped 5 bases from V and 0 bases from J, with 14 bases between. The DNA of the CDR3 is TGCAGTGCTCCCCAGCGGCCCGACTCCTACGAGCAGTACTTC. This encodes CSAPQRPDSYEQYF.

This clonotype occurred a few times. The genes are TRBV20-1 and TRBJ1-5, with D possibly TRBD1 on 5 matching bases. Per the germline V gene, CDR1 is DFQATT and CDR2 is SNEGSKA (reference sequence). V dropped 0 bases and J dropped 0 bases, with 6 bases sitting between them. This CDR3 has 14 residues. The CDR3 coding sequence is TGCAGTGCTAGAGATCAGGGTAGCAATCAGCCCCAGCATTTT. This sequence encodes CSARDQGSNQPQHF.

CDR3: CASSLSYTGELFF. The CDR3 DNA follows: TGTGCCAGCAGCTTATCCTACACCGGGGAGCTGTTTTTT. The chain joins TRBV7-8 to TRBJ2-2; the D is unclear. The CDR3 totals 13 residues. The V and J ends lost 2 bases and 3 bases respectively, with 4 bases between them. The germline V gene encodes CDR1 SGHVS and CDR2 FQNEAQ.

V gene TRBV19 combines with J gene TRBJ2-1; 8 bases are shared with TRBD2. Trimming removed 3 bases from V and 7 bases from J; junction bases left unmatched: 8. Germline V gene sequence: CDR1 LNHDA, CDR2 SQIVND (reference sequence). CDR3 length: 15 residues. CDR3 sequence (DNA): TGTGCCAGTAGTATCGGGGGGGCGCTGGGGAATGAGCAGTTCTTC. Its translation is CASSIGGALGNEQFF.

This clonotype was seen a handful of times. The CDR3 reads CASSPTLEGSFEETQYF. DNA for the CDR3: TGTGCCAGCAGCCCAACCCTAGAGGGGAGCTTTGAAGAGACCCAGTACTTC. V is TRBV6-4 and J is TRBJ2-5; D is perhaps TRBD1 or TRBD2 (5 bases each). The length of the CDR3 is 17 residues. CDR1 is MRHNA, CDR2 SNTAGT, per germline. Trimming left V 6 bases short and J 3 bases short, with 23 bases between.

Only a few counts were recorded for this clonotype. The V and J genes are TRBV20-1 and TRBJ2-5; 8 bases line up with TRBD2. In germline, CDR1 is DFQATT, CDR2 SNEGSKA (reference sequence). The CDR3 consists of 14 residues. V shed 1 base, J shed 7 bases, and the junction held 8 bases outside the gene matches. For the CDR3, the DNA is TGCAGTGCTAGAGGGGGCCCCGGGAGGGGGACCCAGTACTTC. Amino acid sequence: CSARGGPGRGTQYF.

This clonotype was seen a handful of times. The chain has TRBV9 and TRBJ2-3; possible D gene TRBD1, 6 bases. CDR1 SGDLS and CDR2 YYNGEE come from the germline V gene. Between the trimmed V and J ends, which lost 7 bases and 6 bases, there was a span of 21 bases. This CDR3 has 15 amino acids. In DNA form, the CDR3 reads TGTGCCAGCGGCCGTCTTTCAGACAGGAGCGATACGCAGTATTTT. Encoded protein: CASGRLSDRSDTQYF. The whole variable domain, filled in from reference TRBV9 and TRBJ2-3, reads DSGVTQTPKHLITATGQRVTLRCSPRSGDLSVYWYQQSLDQGLQFLIQYYNGEERAKGNILERFSAQQFPDLHSELNLSSLELGDSALYFCASGRLSDRSDTQYFGPGTRLTVL.

This clonotype has only a few counts. The gene calls are TRBV19 and TRBJ2-2, with 8 bases matching TRBD2. J was trimmed by 0 bases and V by 8 bases; bases with no gene match: 8. The CDR3 is 16 amino acids. Per the germline V gene, CDR1 is LNHDA and CDR2 is SQIVND (reference sequence). The CDR3 is CASGKGAGANTGELFF. The DNA for the CDR3 is TGTGCCAGTGGAAAGGGAGCGGGAGCGAACACCGGGGAGCTGTTTTTT.

This clonotype appeared a few times. V usage is TRBV7-3 and J usage is TRBJ2-1, with no clear D. This CDR3 comprises 14 residues. Per germline, CDR1 SGHTA and CDR2 FQGTGA. The V and J ends lost 4 bases and 7 bases respectively, with 14 bases between them. For the CDR3, the DNA is TGTGCCAGCAGCTCCCCAGGAGTCTTAAATGAGCAGTTCTTC. Residues: CASSSPGVLNEQFF.

At least ten counts were recorded for this clonotype. The chain recombines TRBV5-1 with TRBJ2-5; 12 bases align to TRBD2. There are 16 residues in the CDR3. V shed 3 bases and J 4 bases; nucleotides not matched to a gene: 7. Germline values: CDR1 SGHRS, CDR2 YFSETQ. CDR3 region: CASSSTGLAGSETQYF. CDR3 bases: TGCGCCAGCAGCTCCACTGGACTAGCGGGATCAGAGACCCAGTACTTC.

This clonotype was seen more than once but under ten times. The genes are TRBV29-1 and TRBJ2-5, with D possibly matching TRBD2 (5 bases). Trimming removed 7 bases from V and 7 bases from J, with 16 bases in between. Germline V gene sequence: CDR1 SQVTM, CDR2 ANQGSEA. The CDR3 covers 12 residues. For the CDR3, the DNA is TGCAGCGGTGGCGGACTCGGAACGACCCAGTACTTC. Residues: CSGGGLGTTQYF.

In its sample, this clonotype was seen many times. The chain joins TRBV12-3 or TRBV12-4 to TRBJ2-5; D not certain. This CDR3 region has 16 residues. Trimming cost V 3 bases and J 5 bases, with 19 bases left between them. The CDR3 DNA sequence: TGTGCCAGCAGTTTCCTCTTAGGGATAGGTGGGGAGACCCAGTACTTC. Translation gives CASSFLLGIGGETQYF.

This clonotype was observed many times. This chain uses TRBV3-1 with TRBJ2-1, with D uncertain. This CDR3 is built from 16 residues. CDR1 is LGHDT and CDR2 is YNNKEL in the germline V gene (reference sequence). Trimming stripped 4 bases from V and 4 bases from J, with 17 bases between. CDR3 DNA: TGTGCCAGCAGCCCCGATCTAAGAGCGTTTTACAATGAGCAGTTCTTC. Protein sequence: CASSPDLRAFYNEQFF.

This clonotype has only a few counts. The rearrangement links TRBV2 to TRBJ2-1, with D perhaps matching TRBD2 (6 bases). V was cut by 10 bases and J by 0 bases, with 13 bases left in between. The CDR3 loop spans 14 amino acids. The germline V gene encodes CDR1 SNHLY and CDR2 FYNNEI. The CDR3 is CATLEGSSYNEQFF. CDR3 DNA sequence: TGTGCCACCCTGGAGGGAAGCTCCTACAATGAGCAGTTCTTC.